This T cell receptor (beta chain) stems from a study of regulatory T cells in long-lasting Graves disease. Time point here: persistent/refractory GD, antithyroid drugs over 5 years with positive TRAb. Extracted PBMC RNA gave rise to the TCR library. This clonotype was seen many times. Antigen unknown. Trimming cost V 4 bases and J 7 bases, with 13 bases left between them. The CDR3 is 14 amino acids. Study conclusions and caveats: Persistent Graves' disease cases displayed lower TCR diversity than newly diagnosed ones. Favored usage of TRBV28, TRBJ1-2 and TRBJ2-5 was recorded in persistent disease.

Construction of TCR beta libraries relied on iRepertoire HTBI primers and on Arm-PCR targeting CDR3 regions. TCRdb called the multiplex PCR reads again in MiXCR, with one record for every CDR3 protein. The repertoire holds about 470,000 distinct CDR3 sequences, with roughly 20% as singletons. The rearrangement joins TRBV12-3 or TRBV12-4 to TRBJ1-4; possible D gene TRBD1, 5 bases. The sequences come from peripheral blood mononuclear cells (PBMCs), collected when the disease was refractory, from a patient treated with antithyroid drugs. The TCR comes from a female donor with Graves disease. CDR3 amino acids: CASSSPRQGEKLFF. CDR3 DNA: TGTGCCAGCAGTTCCCCCCGGCAGGGTGAAAAACTGTTTTTT.